The 32 T cell receptor beta chains below were found in one sample sequenced in a study of identical twins. TCRdb reprocessed the 5' RACE reads with MiXCR, giving one entry per CDR3 protein. Counted here are 250,000 or so distinct CDR3 sequences, roughly 7% occurring once; the ten biggest clones make up approximately 3.7%. These same records also appear under a second study, on yellow fever vaccine responses in identical twins.

The sample was memory (CD45RO+) T cells sorted from blood. The receptors shown here come from a woman under 30 in good health.

The chain has TRBV5-1 and TRBJ2-7, with 8 bases lining up with TRBD1. With 0 bases clipped from V and 3 bases from J, the junction kept 2 bases outside the gene matches. The CDR3 sequence is 14 residues long. Looked up from germline, CDR1 is SGHRS and CDR2 is YFSETQ. CDR3 in amino acids: CASSLDRGDYEQYF. The CDR3 DNA follows: TGCGCCAGCAGCTTGGACAGGGGGGACTACGAGCAGTACTTC.

This clonotype has ten or more counts. The rearrangement uses TRBV5-1 and TRBJ2-7; a possible D gene is TRBD1 (5 bases). CDR1 is SGHRS, CDR2 YFSETQ, per germline. Trimming removed 0 bases from V and 1 base from J, with 11 bases in between. This CDR3 has 15 residues. The CDR3, as DNA: TGCGCCAGCAGCTTGGCTGTCGGACAATCCTACGAGCAGTACTTC. Residues: CASSLAVGQSYEQYF.

This clonotype was picked up a small number of times. This chain uses TRBV5-1 with TRBJ2-2, with no clear D. This CDR3 is built from 13 residues. V lost 7 bases and J lost 0, with 7 bases in between. CDR1 is SGHRS and CDR2 is YFSETQ in the germline V gene. The chain's CDR3 is CASEAANTGELFF. CDR3 sequence (DNA): TGCGCCAGCGAAGCAGCGAACACCGGGGAGCTGTTTTTT.

This clonotype was counted only a few times. The chain carries TRBV5-5 and TRBJ1-1; 8 bases are a match to TRBD1. This CDR3 is 16 amino acids long. Per the germline V gene, CDR1 is SGHKS and CDR2 is YYEKEE (reference sequence). The V segment lost 4 bases and the J segment 2 bases; nucleotides outside the gene matches: 10. This CDR3 is CASSLTPTGGNTEAFF. CDR3 bases: TGTGCCAGCAGCCTCACCCCCACAGGGGGAAACACTGAAGCTTTCTTT.

This clonotype was counted ten times or more. This sequence joins TRBV5-1 and TRBJ2-1; 7 positions match TRBD2. The CDR3 totals 15 residues. The ends lost 4 bases at V and 2 bases at J; junction bases unmatched: 6. CDR1 is SGHRS and CDR2 is YFSETQ in the germline V gene. CDR3: CASSPIAGPYNEQFF. The CDR3 nucleotides are TGCGCCAGCAGCCCGATAGCGGGCCCCTACAATGAGCAGTTCTTC.

The V call is TRBV11-2, the J call TRBJ2-1, with 9 bases matching TRBD2. Germline loops: CDR1 SGHAT, CDR2 FQNNGV. The CDR3 spans 15 residues. V trimming: 1 base; J trimming: 8 bases; junction bases outside the gene matches: 6. The CDR3 DNA reads TGTGCCAGCAGCTTAGTTGGCGGGAGGGTCGATGAGCAGTTCTTC. Protein sequence: CASSLVGGRVDEQFF.

This clonotype was recorded many times. The V call is TRBV5-1, the J call TRBJ1-5, with 7 positions matching TRBD1. The CDR3 spans 15 residues. Germline lookup yields CDR1 SGHRS and CDR2 YFSETQ. The V and J ends lost 0 bases and 5 bases, in that order; junction bases with no gene match: 5. CDR3 protein: CASSLAGTAYQPQHF. The CDR3 bases are TGCGCCAGCAGCTTGGCCGGGACAGCTTATCAGCCCCAGCATTTT.

The sample holds a few counts of this clonotype. V and J are TRBV7-6 and TRBJ2-3; D remains unclear. The CDR3 is 16 residues long. V lost 1 base, J lost 0 bases, and 11 bases lay in between. The V gene's germline CDR1 is SGHVS and CDR2 FNYEAQ. The CDR3: CASSLVELTSTDTQYF. CDR3 sequence (DNA): TGTGCCAGCAGCTTAGTCGAGCTTACTAGCACAGATACGCAGTATTTT.

Only a few counts were recorded for this clonotype. The chain uses TRBV25-1 and TRBJ2-6; the D is unclear. Germline lookup yields CDR1 MGHDK and CDR2 SYGVNS. There are 15 residues in the CDR3. The V end lost 3 bases, the J end lost 0 bases, and 6 bases lay between the germline ends. In nucleotides, the CDR3 is TGTGCCAGCAGTGATCCGGGCTCTGGGGCCAACGTCCTGACTTTC. Amino acids: CASSDPGSGANVLTF.

The V call is TRBV20-1, the J call TRBJ1-6; perhaps TRBD1 as D (6 bases). There are 12 residues in the CDR3. Between the trimmed V and J ends, which lost 6 bases and 7 bases, there was a span of 10 bases. Germline assignment: CDR1 DFQATT and CDR2 SNEGSKA (reference sequence). The CDR3 DNA is TGCAGTGCCACCAGGGGAAATTCACCCCTCCACTTT. Amino acids: CSATRGNSPLHF.

J is TRBJ1-6 and V is TRBV5-1, with D possibly TRBD1 on 5 matching bases. The CDR3 totals 16 residues. V gave up 4 bases and J gave up 6 bases, with 17 bases separating them. The germline V gene has CDR1 SGHRS and CDR2 YFSETQ. The CDR3 loop is CASSPGGVSLNSPLHF. The DNA for the CDR3 is TGCGCCAGCAGCCCCGGGGGAGTTTCACTTAATTCACCCCTCCACTTT.

The sample holds a few counts of this clonotype. The chain recombines TRBV11-2 with TRBJ2-7; possibly TRBD1 for D (5 bases). The CDR3 has 13 amino acids. CDR1 is SGHAT and CDR2 is FQNNGV in the germline V gene. V was shortened by 3 bases and J by 13 bases, with 19 bases between the two germline ends. The CDR3 loop reads CASSFGPTQGGYF. The CDR3, as DNA: TGTGCCAGCAGCTTCGGGCCTACCCAGGGTGGTTACTTC.

The CDR3 DNA reads TGCGCCAGCAGCCGACTGTACGCGAACACCGGGGAGCTGTTTTTT. Encoded protein: CASSRLYANTGELFF. The chain is built from TRBV5-1 and TRBJ2-2; unclear D gene. CDR1 is SGHRS, CDR2 YFSETQ, per germline. The CDR3 covers 15 residues. Trimming stripped 4 bases from V and 0 bases from J, with 10 bases between.

This clonotype showed up many times. This chain links TRBV12-3 or TRBV12-4 with TRBJ2-2; D not resolved. The CDR3 consists of 13 residues. Between the trimmed V and J ends, which lost 5 bases and 2 bases, there was a span of 6 bases. CDR3 protein: CASSLRNTGELFF. The DNA of the CDR3 is TGTGCCAGCAGTCTCAGAAACACCGGGGAGCTGTTTTTT.

This clonotype has a count of ten or more. The chain combines TRBV11-2 with TRBJ1-2; D unresolved. V shed 2 bases and J shed 8 bases, with 15 bases lying between them. The CDR3 runs to 14 residues. CDR1 and CDR2 from the germline V gene are SGHAT and FQNNGV. CDR3 in amino acids: CASSLPYPLGGYTF. Written as DNA, the CDR3 is TGTGCCAGCAGCTTACCCTACCCCCTCGGGGGCTACACCTTC.

The chain links TRBV20-1 to TRBJ1-5; D is unresolved. V gave up 4 bases and J gave up 4 bases, with 8 bases separating them. Per germline, CDR1 DFQATT and CDR2 SNEGSKA (reference sequence). CDR3 length: 12 amino acids. This chain's CDR3 is CSAIGGNQPQHF. The DNA of the CDR3 is TGCAGTGCTATTGGCGGGAATCAGCCCCAGCATTTT.

This clonotype was detected many times. The CDR3, as DNA: TGTGCCAGCAGCTTGGTCTTTCTGAGCGGTGAGCAGTTCTTC. This gives the protein CASSLVFLSGEQFF. The genes are TRBV5-5 and TRBJ2-1; tentatively, D is TRBD2 (5 bases). V shed 0 bases and J shed 9 bases, with 13 bases lying between them. The CDR3 is 14 amino acids. Germline V lookup: CDR1 SGHKS, CDR2 YYEKEE (reference sequence).

This clonotype was picked up many times. The rearrangement joins TRBV2 to TRBJ2-2; D not certain. Germline V gene lookup returns CDR1 SNHLY and CDR2 FYNNEI. This CDR3 is 15 amino acids long. Between the trimmed V and J ends, which lost 3 bases and 2 bases, there was a span of 10 bases. Here the CDR3 reads CASSERLTNTGELFF. The CDR3, as DNA: TGTGCCAGCAGTGAGCGGCTAACCAACACCGGGGAGCTGTTTTTT.

This sequence joins TRBV15 and TRBJ2-1, with TRBD1 matching 7 bases. There are 17 residues in the CDR3. Germline CDR1 reads LNHNV; CDR2 reads YYDKDF (reference sequence). V was pared by 1 base and J by 0 bases, with 6 bases of the junction left unmatched. CDR3: CATSRGGQASSYNEQFF. The DNA of the CDR3 is TGTGCCACCAGCAGAGGAGGACAGGCAAGCTCCTACAATGAGCAGTTCTTC. Drawing the rest from reference TRBV15 and TRBJ2-1, the complete variable domain is DAMVIQNPRYQVTQFGKPVTLSCSQTLNHNVMYWYQQKSSQAPKLLFHYYDKDFNNEADTPDNFQSRRPNTSFCFLDIRSPGLGDTAMYLCATSRGGQASSYNEQFFGPGTRLTVL.

This clonotype has a count of ten or more. The chain joins TRBV5-1 to TRBJ1-4; 7 bases map to TRBD1. This CDR3 has 15 residues. Losses at the gene ends were 7 bases for V and 3 bases for J; bases not matched to a gene: 9. The germline V gene has CDR1 SGHRS and CDR2 YFSETQ. The CDR3 protein is CASGAGTAANEKLFF. The CDR3 region has the DNA TGCGCCAGCGGCGCCGGGACAGCCGCTAATGAAAAACTGTTTTTT.

The V call is TRBV20-1, the J call TRBJ2-5; the D gene is possibly TRBD2 (5 bases). The V end was cut by 6 bases, the J end by 5 bases, with 25 bases between. CDR3 size: 16 residues. In germline, CDR1 is DFQATT, CDR2 SNEGSKA (reference sequence). The CDR3 is CSALDPGSLSLETQYF. CDR3 nucleotide sequence: TGCAGTGCACTAGACCCGGGATCGCTAAGTTTGGAGACCCAGTACTTC.

This clonotype was picked up a small number of times. The chain combines TRBV6-2 or TRBV6-3 with TRBJ2-7; 11 bases are shared with TRBD2. Germline trimming cut 7 bases from V and 3 bases from J; bases unmatched to any gene: 8. The CDR3 runs to 15 residues. Germline CDR1 is MNHEY and CDR2 is SVGEGT. The CDR3: CASTLAGGPDYEQYF. The CDR3 DNA sequence: TGTGCCAGCACCTTAGCGGGAGGGCCGGACTACGAGCAGTACTTC.

This clonotype was recorded a few times. V is TRBV6-6 and J is TRBJ2-5; D gene unclear. The CDR3 totals 12 residues. Trimming removed 2 bases at V and 2 bases at J, with 3 bases between. CDR1 and CDR2 from the germline V gene are MNHNY and SVGAGI (reference sequence). This chain's CDR3 is CASSYRQETQYF. The DNA for the CDR3 is TGTGCCAGCAGTTACAGGCAAGAGACCCAGTACTTC.

This clonotype was detected ten times or more. V gene TRBV7-2 combines with J gene TRBJ2-4; unclear D gene. Germline V gives CDR1 SGHTA, CDR2 FQGNSA. V gave up 7 bases and J gave up 6 bases, with 13 bases separating them. CDR3 size: 13 residues. The CDR3 spells CASTHGSGNIQYF. The DNA of the CDR3 is TGTGCCAGCACCCATGGCTCGGGAAACATTCAGTACTTC.

The rearrangement joins TRBV2 to TRBJ2-5; D is unresolved. Germline lookup yields CDR1 SNHLY and CDR2 FYNNEI. The CDR3 has 12 residues. V was trimmed by 2 bases and J by 6 bases, leaving 7 bases between them. The CDR3 DNA reads as TGTGCCAGCAGTGAACTTTGGCAGACCCAGTACTTC. Translating it yields CASSELWQTQYF.

In this sample, this clonotype turned up many times. The chain joins TRBV10-2 to TRBJ1-1; D gene ambiguous. The germline V and J ends were trimmed by 2 bases and 1 base, with 8 bases remaining between them. The CDR3 runs 14 residues. The germline gives CDR1 WSHSY, CDR2 SAAADI. CDR3 in amino acids: CASSEALGNTEAFF. CDR3 in DNA: TGCGCCAGCAGTGAGGCCCTTGGGAACACTGAAGCTTTCTTT.

This chain joins TRBV3-1 and TRBJ1-6; 8 positions agree with TRBD1. CDR1 is LGHDT, CDR2 YNNKEL, per germline (reference sequence). This CDR3 has 16 residues. Unmatched junction bases numbered 7, after V lost 5 bases and J lost 4 bases. DNA of the CDR3: TGTGCCAGCAGCACAGGGGGGGCGCGGTATAATTCACCCCTCCACTTT. Protein: CASSTGGARYNSPLHF.

This clonotype was picked up a small number of times. This rearrangement joins TRBV5-1 to TRBJ1-1; D perhaps matches TRBD1 (5 bases). Germline V lookup: CDR1 SGHRS, CDR2 YFSETQ. V shed 0 bases and J shed 4 bases, with 10 bases lying between them. The length of the CDR3 is 14 residues. As DNA, the CDR3 is TGCGCCAGCAGCTTGGCCCGGGGGAGCACTGAAGCTTTCTTT. Translated, it gives CASSLARGSTEAFF.

This clonotype occurred many times. The V gene is TRBV7-8, the J gene TRBJ2-1, with 11 bases aligning to TRBD2. From germline, CDR1 is SGHVS and CDR2 FQNEAQ. The trim removed 1 base at V and 7 bases at J, leaving 3 bases unmatched. The CDR3 runs to 15 residues. CDR3 region: CASSLDSGRGNEQFF. CDR3 in DNA: TGTGCCAGCAGCTTAGATAGCGGGAGGGGAAATGAGCAGTTCTTC.

The chain is built from TRBV6-1 and TRBJ2-1, with TRBD2 matching over 9 bases. Germline lookup yields CDR1 MNHNS and CDR2 SASEGT. After removal of 2 bases from V and 8 bases from J, the junction contained 10 bases not matched to a gene. CDR3 length: 16 residues. CDR3 nucleotide sequence: TGTGCCAGCAGTGAATCAATTAGCGGGAGTGGCTATGAGCAGTTCTTC. It translates to CASSESISGSGYEQFF.

This clonotype occurred a few times. The chain couples TRBV6-1 to TRBJ2-2; D is uncertain. Germline CDR1 MNHNS, CDR2 SASEGT. The CDR3 is 14 residues long. Trimming stripped 1 base from V and 2 bases from J, with 5 bases between. The CDR3 nucleotides are TGTGCCAGCAGTGAAGGCATAAACACCGGGGAGCTGTTTTTT. Encoded protein: CASSEGINTGELFF.

This clonotype occurred a few times. The chain combines TRBV28 with TRBJ2-1; D perhaps matches TRBD2 (6 bases). Germline V gives CDR1 MDHEN, CDR2 SYDVKM. There are 16 residues in the CDR3. Trimming removed 2 bases at V and 3 bases at J, with 14 bases between. The CDR3 DNA reads TGTGCCAGCAGTTTAACCTTTAGCGGATTCTACAATGAGCAGTTCTTC. Protein sequence: CASSLTFSGFYNEQFF.